These T cell receptor beta chains were read from a single sample in a study of cytomegalovirus exposure and HLA in healthy donors. TCRdb keeps only in-frame clones here, not all; method: immunoSEQ multiplex PCR. The sample yields around 100,000 clones, 70% seen once. The sequenced sample was PBMCs. Every receptor here comes from a man aged 35 to 55 in good health and CMV-seropositive. Each CDR3 is given with its conserved first and last residue. The D gene is left open where the match is weak. For some rows the clone size is stated as once, few or many, or as a class when expanded; others skip it.

TRBV6-5	-	TRBJ2-2	-	TGTGCCAGCAGCCGCGATTGGTCCGGGGAGCTGTTTTTT	CASSRDWSGELFF
TRBV5-1	TRBD1	TRBJ1-1	-	TGCGCCAGCAGCTTGGGGACAGGGGGGACCACTGAAGCTTTCTTT	CASSLGTGGTTEAFF
TRBV11-2	TRBD2	TRBJ2-1	few	TGTGCCAGCAGCGCTGGGACTAGCGATACCAATGAGCAGTTCTTC	CASSAGTSDTNEQFF
TRBV5-1	-	TRBJ2-3	-	TGCGCCAGCAGCATACTGACGTGGAGCCCAGATACGCAGTATTTT	CASSILTWSPDTQYF
TRBV11-2	-	TRBJ1-1	-	TGTGCCAGCAGTATGGATACAGGGATGAACACTGAAGCTTTCTTT	CASSMDTGMNTEAFF
TRBV6-1	TRBD1	TRBJ1-5	once	TGTGCCAGCAGCGCCCAGGGGGGAGTCCATCAGCCCCAGCATTTT	CASSAQGGVHQPQHF
TRBV7-8	-	TRBJ2-3	once	TGTGCCAGCACCCTCCCGGGCGGGGACCGCACAGATACGCAGTATTTT	CASTLPGGDRTDTQYF
TRBV4-2	TRBD2	TRBJ2-3	-	TGTGCCAGCAGCCAAGATGTACAGGGAGTGGGACTAGACACAGATACGCAGTATTTT	CASSQDVQGVGLDTDTQYF
TRBV5-1	TRBD2	TRBJ2-1	-	TGCGCCAGCAGCCCCGGGACTAGCGGGAGAAATGAGCAGTTCTTC	CASSPGTSGRNEQFF
TRBV28	-	TRBJ2-3	few	TGTGCCAGCACCGAACGGGGGGCAGGAGATCCCATCCAGTATTTT	CASTERGAGDPIQYF
TRBV30	-	TRBJ2-7	few	TGTGCCTGGAGGCCGGGCCCGGGAGAGCAGTACTTC	CAWRPGPGEQYF
TRBV10-3	TRBD2	TRBJ2-7	-	TGTGCCATCAGTGACGGGACTAGGAGGGACGAGCAGTACTTC	CAISDGTRRDEQYF
TRBV5-1	-	TRBJ2-2	-	TGCGCCAGCAGCTTGCACAGCAACACCGGGGAGCTGTTTTTT	CASSLHSNTGELFF
TRBV7-3	-	TRBJ2-1	once	TGTGCCAGCAGCCCCCCCCTAAACAATGAGCAGTTCTTC	CASSPPLNNEQFF
TRBV19	TRBD2	TRBJ2-3	-	TGTGCCAGTAGTAGTTTTAGCGGGAGCGCAGATACGCAGTATTTT	CASSSFSGSADTQYF
TRBV29-1	-	TRBJ2-3	-	TGCAGCGTTGAAGGAACCGGGGGGCAGTATTTT	CSVEGTGGQYF
TRBV6-4	TRBD2	TRBJ2-2	once	TGTGCCAGCAAAGGACTAGCGGGTAACACCGGGGAGCTGTTTTTT	CASKGLAGNTGELFF
TRBV7-2	TRBD2	TRBJ2-1	-	TGTGCCAGCAGCCCGGGACTAGCGGCGTACAATGAGCAGTTCTTC	CASSPGLAAYNEQFF
TRBV2	-	TRBJ2-5	-	TGTGCCGGAGGACAGCAAGAGACCCAGTACTTC	CAGGQQETQYF
TRBV11-2	-	TRBJ1-5	few	TGTGCCAGCAGCTTGAGGCCAGGGGTTAGCAATCAGCCCCAGCATTTT	CASSLRPGVSNQPQHF
TRBV30	-	TRBJ1-1	-	TGTGCCTGGAGCGCCGGGAGAGAAGCTTTCTTT	CAWSAGREAFF
TRBV5-1	TRBD1	TRBJ2-5	-	TGCGCCAGCAGCTTGGGGGACAGAAGAGGAGGAGAGACCCAGTACTTC	CASSLGDRRGGETQYF
TRBV15	-	TRBJ1-4	-	TGTGCCACCAGCAGACCCGGTGCGCGAAAACTGTTTTTT	CATSRPGARKLFF
TRBV5-6	-	TRBJ2-5	few	TGTGCCAGCAGCGACCGGGACACTGAAGAGACCCAGTACTTC	CASSDRDTEETQYF